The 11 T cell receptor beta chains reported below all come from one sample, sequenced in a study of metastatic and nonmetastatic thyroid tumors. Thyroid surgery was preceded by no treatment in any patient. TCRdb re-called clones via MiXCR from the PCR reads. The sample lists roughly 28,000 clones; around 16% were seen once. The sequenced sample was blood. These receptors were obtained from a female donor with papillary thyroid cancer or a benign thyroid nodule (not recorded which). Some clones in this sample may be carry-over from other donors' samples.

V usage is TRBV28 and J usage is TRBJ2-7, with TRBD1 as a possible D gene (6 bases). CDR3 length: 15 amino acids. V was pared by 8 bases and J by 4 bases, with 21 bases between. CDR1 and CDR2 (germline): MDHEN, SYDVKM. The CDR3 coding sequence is TGTGCCAGCCGAGAAGAACAGGGCTCTATTTACGAGCAGTACTTC. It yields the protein CASREEQGSIYEQYF.

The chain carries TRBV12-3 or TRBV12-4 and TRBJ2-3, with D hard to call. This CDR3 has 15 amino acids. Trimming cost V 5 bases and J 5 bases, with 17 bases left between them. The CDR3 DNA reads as TGTGCCAGCAGTGTCGACACGGGTGGGGTAGATACGCAGTATTTT. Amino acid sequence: CASSVDTGGVDTQYF.

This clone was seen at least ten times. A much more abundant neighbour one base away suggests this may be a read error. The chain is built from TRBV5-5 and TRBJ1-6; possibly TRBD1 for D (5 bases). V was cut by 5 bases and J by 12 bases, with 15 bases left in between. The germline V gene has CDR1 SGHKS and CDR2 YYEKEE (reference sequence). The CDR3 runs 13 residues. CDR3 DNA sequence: TGTGCCAGCAGACATGACAGCCTTGGACCCCTCCACTTT. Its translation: CASRHDSLGPLHF.

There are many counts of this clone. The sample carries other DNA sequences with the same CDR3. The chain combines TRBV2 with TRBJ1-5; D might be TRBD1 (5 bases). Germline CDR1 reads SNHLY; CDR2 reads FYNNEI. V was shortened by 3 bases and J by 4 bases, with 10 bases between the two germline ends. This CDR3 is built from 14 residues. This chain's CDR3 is CASSERGRNQPQHF. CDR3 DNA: TGTGCCAGCAGTGAGAGGGGACGTAATCAGCCCCAGCATTTT. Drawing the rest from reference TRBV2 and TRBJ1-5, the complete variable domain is EPEVTQTPSHQVTQMGQEVILRCVPISNHLYFYWYRQILGQKVEFLVSFYNNEISEKSEIFDDQFSVERPDGSNFTLKIRSTKLEDSAMYFCASSERGRNQPQHFGDGTRLSIL.

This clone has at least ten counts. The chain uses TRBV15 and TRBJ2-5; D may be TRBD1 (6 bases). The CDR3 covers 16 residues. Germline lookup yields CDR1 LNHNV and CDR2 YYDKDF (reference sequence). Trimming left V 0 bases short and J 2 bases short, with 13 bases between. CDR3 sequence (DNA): TGTGCCACCAGCAGAGATATGGGACAAGGACAAGAGACCCAGTACTTC. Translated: CATSRDMGQGQETQYF.

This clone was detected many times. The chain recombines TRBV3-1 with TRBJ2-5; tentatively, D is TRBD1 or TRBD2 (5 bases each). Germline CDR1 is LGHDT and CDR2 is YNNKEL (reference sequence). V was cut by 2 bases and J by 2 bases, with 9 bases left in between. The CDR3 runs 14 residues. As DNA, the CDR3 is TGTGCCAGCAGCCAATACAGGACTCAAGAGACCCAGTACTTC. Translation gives CASSQYRTQETQYF.

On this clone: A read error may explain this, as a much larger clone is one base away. This CDR3 reads CASSVLTGETQYF. The CDR3 region has the DNA TGTGCCAGCAGCGTATTGACGGGAGAGACCCAGTACTTC. The rearrangement links TRBV7-3 to TRBJ2-5; D not certain. From germline, CDR1 is SGHTA and CDR2 FQGTGA. This CDR3 is built from 13 residues. Trimming took 5 bases from V and 4 from J, leaving 11 bases between them. Full variable domain (missing parts from reference TRBV7-3 and TRBJ2-5): GAGVSQTPSNKVTEKGKYVELRCDPISGHTALYWYRQSLGQGPEFLIYFQGTGAADDSGLPNDRFFAVRPEGSVSTLKIQRTERGDSAVYLCASSVLTGETQYFGPGTRLLVL.

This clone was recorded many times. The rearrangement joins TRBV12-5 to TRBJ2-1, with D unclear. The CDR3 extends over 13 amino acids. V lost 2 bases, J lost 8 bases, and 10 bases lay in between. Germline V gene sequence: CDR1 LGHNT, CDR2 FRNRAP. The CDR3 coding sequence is TGTGCTAGTGGTTTGTTCCCTGGGGATGAGCAGTTCTTC. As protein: CASGLFPGDEQFF.

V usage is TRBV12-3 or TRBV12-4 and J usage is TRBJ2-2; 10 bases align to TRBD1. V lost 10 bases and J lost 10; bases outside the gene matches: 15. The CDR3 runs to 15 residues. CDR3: CAISWGQGFGVELFF. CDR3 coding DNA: TGTGCCATCAGCTGGGGACAGGGGTTCGGCGTGGAGCTGTTTTTT.

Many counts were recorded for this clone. The CDR3 DNA is TGTGCCAGCAGCCAAGATCGGGGACGAAAACTGTTTTTT. Its translation: CASSQDRGRKLFF. The V gene is TRBV3-1, the J gene TRBJ1-4; a possible D gene is TRBD1 (5 bases). V lost 0 bases, J lost 10 bases, and 9 bases lay in between. Germline V lookup: CDR1 LGHDT, CDR2 YNNKEL (reference sequence). The CDR3 totals 13 residues.

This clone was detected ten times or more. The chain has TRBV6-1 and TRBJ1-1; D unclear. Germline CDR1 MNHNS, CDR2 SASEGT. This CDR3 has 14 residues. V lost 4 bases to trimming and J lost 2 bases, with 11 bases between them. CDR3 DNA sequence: TGTGCCAGCAGTGTCGGACCCTATAACACTGAAGCTTTCTTT. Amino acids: CASSVGPYNTEAFF.